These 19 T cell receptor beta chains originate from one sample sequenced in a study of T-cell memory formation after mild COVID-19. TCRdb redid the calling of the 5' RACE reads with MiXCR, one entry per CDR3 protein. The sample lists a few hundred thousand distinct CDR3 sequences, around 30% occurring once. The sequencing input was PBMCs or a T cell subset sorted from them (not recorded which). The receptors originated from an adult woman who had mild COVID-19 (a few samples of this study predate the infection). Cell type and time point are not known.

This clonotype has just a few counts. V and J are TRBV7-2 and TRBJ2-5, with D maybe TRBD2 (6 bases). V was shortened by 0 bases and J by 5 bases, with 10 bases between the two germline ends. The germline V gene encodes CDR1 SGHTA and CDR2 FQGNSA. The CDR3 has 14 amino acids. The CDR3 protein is CASSLAGRRETQYF. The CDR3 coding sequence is TGTGCCAGCAGCTTAGCAGGGAGGAGGGAGACCCAGTACTTC.

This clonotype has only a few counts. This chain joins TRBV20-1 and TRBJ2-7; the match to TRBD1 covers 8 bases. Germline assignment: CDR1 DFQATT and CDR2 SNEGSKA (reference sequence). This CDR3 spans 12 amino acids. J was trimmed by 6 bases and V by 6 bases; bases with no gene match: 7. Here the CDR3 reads CSAARQGSEQYF. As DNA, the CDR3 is TGCAGTGCGGCAAGACAGGGGAGCGAGCAGTACTTC.

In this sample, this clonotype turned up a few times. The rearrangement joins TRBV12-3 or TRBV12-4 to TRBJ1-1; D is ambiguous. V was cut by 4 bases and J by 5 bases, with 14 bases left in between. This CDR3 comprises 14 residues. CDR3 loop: CASSWDREWTEAFF. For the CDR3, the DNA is TGTGCCAGCAGTTGGGATAGGGAGTGGACTGAAGCTTTCTTT.

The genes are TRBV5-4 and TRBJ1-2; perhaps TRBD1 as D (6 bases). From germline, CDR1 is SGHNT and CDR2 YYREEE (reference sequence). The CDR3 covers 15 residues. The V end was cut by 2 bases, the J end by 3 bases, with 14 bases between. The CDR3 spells CASSFGGSAYYGYTF. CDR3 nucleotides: TGTGCCAGCAGCTTCGGGGGCTCGGCTTACTATGGCTACACCTTC.

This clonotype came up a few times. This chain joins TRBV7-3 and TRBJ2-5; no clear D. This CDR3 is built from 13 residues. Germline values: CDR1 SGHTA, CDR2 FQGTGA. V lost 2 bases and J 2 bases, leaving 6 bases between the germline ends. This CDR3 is CASSLPRQETQYF. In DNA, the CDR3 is TGTGCCAGCAGCTTACCCCGGCAAGAGACCCAGTACTTC.

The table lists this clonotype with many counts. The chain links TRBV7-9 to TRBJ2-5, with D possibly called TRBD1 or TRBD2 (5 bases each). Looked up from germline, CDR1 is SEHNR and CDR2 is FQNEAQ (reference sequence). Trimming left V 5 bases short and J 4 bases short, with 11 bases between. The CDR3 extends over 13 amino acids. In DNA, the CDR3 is TGTGCCAGCAGCCTAGTGGGGACAGAGACCCAGTACTTC. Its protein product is CASSLVGTETQYF.

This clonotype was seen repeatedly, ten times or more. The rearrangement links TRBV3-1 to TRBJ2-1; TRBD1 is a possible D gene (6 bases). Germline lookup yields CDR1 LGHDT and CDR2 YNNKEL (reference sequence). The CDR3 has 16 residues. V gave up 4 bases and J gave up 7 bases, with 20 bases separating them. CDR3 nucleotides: TGTGCCAGCAGCCCCCCCCAGTGGGACATAGGAAATGAGCAGTTCTTC. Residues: CASSPPQWDIGNEQFF.

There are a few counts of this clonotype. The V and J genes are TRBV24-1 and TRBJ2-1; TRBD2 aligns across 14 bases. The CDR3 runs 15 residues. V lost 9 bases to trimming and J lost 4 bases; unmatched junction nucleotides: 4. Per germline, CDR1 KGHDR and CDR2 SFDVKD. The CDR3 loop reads CATSGTSGGYNEQFF. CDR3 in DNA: TGTGCCACCTCCGGGACTAGCGGGGGATACAATGAGCAGTTCTTC.

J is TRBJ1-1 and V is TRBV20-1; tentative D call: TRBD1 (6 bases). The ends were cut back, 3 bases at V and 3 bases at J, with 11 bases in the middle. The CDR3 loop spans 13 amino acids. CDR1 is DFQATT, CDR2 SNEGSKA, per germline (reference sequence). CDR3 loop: CSARGQGYTEAFF. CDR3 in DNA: TGCAGTGCTAGGGGTCAGGGGTACACTGAAGCTTTCTTT.

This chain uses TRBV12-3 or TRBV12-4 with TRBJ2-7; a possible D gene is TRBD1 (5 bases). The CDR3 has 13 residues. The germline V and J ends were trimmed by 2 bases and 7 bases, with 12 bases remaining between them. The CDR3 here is CASSLSVRQEQYF. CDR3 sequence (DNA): TGTGCCAGCAGTTTATCCGTAAGACAGGAGCAGTACTTC.

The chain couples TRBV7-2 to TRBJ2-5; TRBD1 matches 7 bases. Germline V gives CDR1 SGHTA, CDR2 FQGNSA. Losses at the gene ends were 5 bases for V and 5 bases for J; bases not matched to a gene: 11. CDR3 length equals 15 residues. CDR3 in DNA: TGTGCCAGCAGCGTCGACCTCAGGGGGTGGGAGACCCAGTACTTC. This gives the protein CASSVDLRGWETQYF. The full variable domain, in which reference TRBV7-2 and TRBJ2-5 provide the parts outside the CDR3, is GAGVSQSPSNKVTEKGKDVELRCDPISGHTALYWYRQSLGQGLEFLIYFQGNSAPDKSGLPSDRFSAERTGGSVSTLTIQRTQQEDSAVYLCASSVDLRGWETQYFGPGTRLLVL.

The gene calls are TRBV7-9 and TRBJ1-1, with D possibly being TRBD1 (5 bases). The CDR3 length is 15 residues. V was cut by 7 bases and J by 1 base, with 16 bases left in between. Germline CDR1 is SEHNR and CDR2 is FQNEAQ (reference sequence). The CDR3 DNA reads TGTGCCAGCACGCGAGGCTCAGGGCCGAACACTGAAGCTTTCTTT. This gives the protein CASTRGSGPNTEAFF.

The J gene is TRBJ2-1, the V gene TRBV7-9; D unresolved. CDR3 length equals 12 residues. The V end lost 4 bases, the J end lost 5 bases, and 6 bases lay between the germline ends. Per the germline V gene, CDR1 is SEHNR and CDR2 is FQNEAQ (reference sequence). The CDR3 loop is CASSSAHNEQFF. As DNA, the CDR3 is TGTGCCAGCAGCTCCGCGCACAATGAGCAGTTCTTC.

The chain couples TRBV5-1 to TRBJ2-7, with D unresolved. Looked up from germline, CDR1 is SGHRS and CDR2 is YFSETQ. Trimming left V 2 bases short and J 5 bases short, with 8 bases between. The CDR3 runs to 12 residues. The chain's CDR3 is CASSLGFHEQYF. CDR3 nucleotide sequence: TGCGCCAGCAGCTTAGGATTCCACGAGCAGTACTTC. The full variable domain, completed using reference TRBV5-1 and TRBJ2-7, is KAGVTQTPRYLIKTRGQQVTLSCSPISGHRSVSWYQQTPGQGLQFLFEYFSETQRNKGNFPGRFSGRQFSNSRSEMNVSTLELGDSALYLCASSLGFHEQYFGPGTRLTVT.

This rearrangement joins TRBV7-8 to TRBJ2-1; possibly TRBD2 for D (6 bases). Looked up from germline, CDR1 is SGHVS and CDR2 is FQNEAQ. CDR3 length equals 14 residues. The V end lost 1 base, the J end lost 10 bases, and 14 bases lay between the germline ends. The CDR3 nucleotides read TGTGCCAGCAGCTTAGATGCGGGAACGCAGGAGCAGTTCTTC. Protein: CASSLDAGTQEQFF.

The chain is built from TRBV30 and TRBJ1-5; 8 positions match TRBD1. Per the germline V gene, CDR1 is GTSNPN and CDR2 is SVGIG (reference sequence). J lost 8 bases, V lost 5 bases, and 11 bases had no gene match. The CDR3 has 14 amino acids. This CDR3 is CAWDRQGAREPQHF. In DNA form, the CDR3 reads TGTGCCTGGGATCGGCAGGGGGCGAGGGAGCCCCAGCATTTT.

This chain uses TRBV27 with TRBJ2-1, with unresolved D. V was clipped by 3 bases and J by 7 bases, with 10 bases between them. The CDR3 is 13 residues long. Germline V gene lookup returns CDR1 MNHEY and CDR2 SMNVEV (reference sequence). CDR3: CASSLSDLNEQFF. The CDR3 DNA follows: TGTGCCAGCAGTTTGTCGGATCTTAATGAGCAGTTCTTC.

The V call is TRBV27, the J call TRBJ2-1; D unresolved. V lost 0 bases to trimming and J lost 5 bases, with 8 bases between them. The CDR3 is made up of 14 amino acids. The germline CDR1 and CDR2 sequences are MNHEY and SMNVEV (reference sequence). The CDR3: CASSLSHGDNEQFF. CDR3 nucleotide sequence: TGTGCCAGCAGTTTATCCCACGGAGACAATGAGCAGTTCTTC.

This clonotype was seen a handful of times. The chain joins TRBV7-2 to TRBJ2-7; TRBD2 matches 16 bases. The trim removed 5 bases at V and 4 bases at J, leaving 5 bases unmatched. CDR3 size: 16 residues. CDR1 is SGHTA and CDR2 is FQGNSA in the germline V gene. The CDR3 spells CASSGTSGRGPYEQYF. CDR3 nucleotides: TGTGCCAGCAGCGGGACTAGCGGGAGGGGACCTTACGAGCAGTACTTC.